This T cell receptor (beta chain) derives from a study of CD8 T cells in ankylosing spondylitis. The CDR3 is 13 residues long. The V end lost 0 bases, the J end lost 7 bases, and 11 bases lay between the germline ends. Per the germline V gene, CDR1 is SGHRS and CDR2 is YFSETQ. This clonotype was seen a few times. Its antigen is unidentified. Whole-study findings and limits: The study identified a TCR beta motif of fewer than 10 highly homologous variants that appeared characteristic of ankylosing spondylitis blood.

Making use of molecular barcodes, quantitative 5'-RACE generated TCR beta libraries. TCRdb processed the 5' RACE reads anew with MiXCR; each CDR3 protein has one entry. The sample yields about 700,000 distinct CDR3 sequences, around 20% seen once. Material: blood, either unsorted or a sorted T cell fraction (not recorded which). This sequence originates from a male donor with ankylosing spondylitis. This chain links TRBV5-1 with TRBJ2-7; perhaps TRBD1 as D (5 bases). The CDR3 coding sequence is TGCGCCAGCAGCTTGGGACAGCCGCTGGAGCAGTACTTC. Translating gives CASSLGQPLEQYF.